This T cell receptor (beta chain) was captured in a study of radiotherapy plus CTLA-4 blockade in lung cancer. The V gene lost 1 base and the J gene lost 0 bases, with 9 bases spanning the gap. Germline V CDR1 and CDR2: SGHDN, FVKESK. The length of the CDR3 is 15 residues. Libraries were prepared by immunoSEQ multiplex PCR; TCRdb keeps only in-frame clonotypes and omits some of them. The sample shows over 50,000 clones, approximately 80% of them seen only once. The source is a human donor with non-small cell lung cancer who had a partial response to radiotherapy plus ipilimumab. This chain joins TRBV14 and TRBJ1-2, with D perhaps TRBD1 (5 bases). The source material was peripheral blood, sampled from a patient treated with radiotherapy plus ipilimumab. CDR3 DNA: TGTGCCAGCAGCCAAGGGGGCAGTTCTAACTATGGCTACACCTTC. Translated: CASSQGGSSNYGYTF.